This TCR beta chain emerged from a study of OX40 agonist ivuxolimab in advanced cancers. Study information: Ivuxolimab, an antibody acting as an agonist of OX40 (CD134), was used to treat patients.

Germline lookup yields CDR1 MNHNS and CDR2 SASEGT. The CDR3 runs 15 residues. The V end lost 1 base, the J end lost 4 bases, and 14 bases lay between the germline ends. Broader study findings: Among the lowest peripheral clonal expansion occurred in 0.1-3.0 mg/kg partial responders.

As concerns this clone: Its specificity is not known.

Sequenced by immunoSEQ multiplex PCR; TCRdb stores in-frame clones only, minus some. The sample yields roughly 90,000 clones, under 95% seen once. The receptor comes from an adult with an advanced solid tumor such as melanoma, head and neck, liver or kidney cancer. This sample comprised CD4+ or CD8+ T cells sorted from blood, obtained in a trial of the OX40 agonist ivuxolimab. The V gene is TRBV6-1, the J gene TRBJ2-7; no clear D. The CDR3 here is CASSEVNSWVYEQYF. The CDR3 DNA sequence: TGTGCCAGCAGTGAAGTAAACAGTTGGGTTTACGAGCAGTACTTC.